These 29 T cell receptor beta chains were all obtained from the same sample, sequenced in a study of T-cell memory formation after mild COVID-19. TCRdb re-derived calls from the 5' RACE reads in MiXCR, one entry per CDR3 protein. The sample lists about 150,000 distinct CDR3 sequences, approximately 25% occurring once. The sample comprised PBMCs or a T cell subset sorted from them (not recorded which). These receptors were collected from an adult woman who had mild COVID-19 (a few samples of this study predate the infection). Cell type and time point are not known.

The chain carries TRBV12-3 or TRBV12-4 and TRBJ1-2; TRBD1 agrees at 9 bases. This CDR3 has 12 amino acids. Trimming removed 6 bases from V and 6 bases from J; junction bases left unmatched: 2. The CDR3 reads CASSGTGNGYTF. The CDR3 bases are TGTGCCAGCAGCGGGACAGGGAATGGCTACACCTTC.

This clonotype was observed a handful of times. The rearrangement joins TRBV29-1 to TRBJ2-2; D possibly corresponds to TRBD2 (5 bases). The germline V and J ends were trimmed by 5 bases and 4 bases, with 14 bases remaining between them. Germline V CDR1 and CDR2: SQVTM, ANQGSEA. CDR3 size: 14 residues. Here the CDR3 reads CSVKRLDGTGELFF. The CDR3 nucleotides are TGCAGCGTTAAGCGGCTCGACGGCACCGGGGAGCTGTTTTTT.

The V gene is TRBV20-1, the J gene TRBJ2-3; TRBD2 might be the D (5 bases). The CDR3 has 19 amino acids. The germline V gene has CDR1 DFQATT and CDR2 SNEGSKA (reference sequence). The V and J ends lost 2 bases and 4 bases respectively, with 28 bases between them. The CDR3 sequence: CSARPEGIWRKERADTQYF. As DNA, the CDR3 is TGCAGTGCTAGACCTGAGGGTATATGGCGGAAAGAGAGGGCAGATACGCAGTATTTT.

The gene calls are TRBV7-9 and TRBJ1-2; no clear D. Germline V lookup: CDR1 SEHNR, CDR2 FQNEAQ (reference sequence). This CDR3 is built from 13 residues. Trimming cost V 2 bases and J 4 bases, with 8 bases left between them. The CDR3 DNA reads as TGTGCCAGCAGCTTACCCCGGTCCTATGGCTACACCTTC. Amino acids: CASSLPRSYGYTF.

The rearrangement joins TRBV3-1 to TRBJ2-3, with a weak D call TRBD1 (5 bases). V gave up 4 bases and J gave up 2 bases, with 13 bases separating them. The CDR3 spans 15 residues. Looked up from germline, CDR1 is LGHDT and CDR2 is YNNKEL (reference sequence). This chain's CDR3 is CASSPDLTDTDTQYF. The CDR3 DNA reads TGTGCCAGCAGCCCCGACTTGACAGACACAGATACGCAGTATTTT.

The gene calls are TRBV2 and TRBJ2-7; TRBD2 agrees at 11 bases. Germline V gives CDR1 SNHLY, CDR2 FYNNEI. The CDR3 length is 16 residues. V shed 1 base and J 3 bases; nucleotides not matched to a gene: 5. This CDR3 reads CASSEGLAGGGYEQYF. CDR3 nucleotides: TGTGCCAGCAGTGAAGGGCTAGCGGGGGGTGGCTACGAGCAGTACTTC.

This clonotype was detected only a few times. The rearrangement links TRBV10-3 to TRBJ1-6; D unclear. V was shortened by 1 base and J by 7 bases, with 11 bases between the two germline ends. Germline lookup yields CDR1 ENHRY and CDR2 SYGVKD. The CDR3 has 15 residues. The CDR3 nucleotides are TGTGCCATCAGTGAGTTTGAACTAGGGAATTCACCCCTCCACTTT. It translates to CAISEFELGNSPLHF.

This clonotype showed up just a few times. The V gene is TRBV24-1, the J gene TRBJ2-1, with TRBD2 matching over 8 bases. Germline V CDR1 and CDR2: KGHDR, SFDVKD. The CDR3 has 16 amino acids. J was trimmed by 1 base and V by 0 bases; bases with no gene match: 1. CDR3 nucleotides: TGTGCCACCAGTGATTTGGCGGGGGGTTCCTACAATGAGCAGTTCTTC. Protein product: CATSDLAGGSYNEQFF.

The rearrangement links TRBV3-1 to TRBJ1-6, with D possibly matching TRBD1 (6 bases). V was pared by 6 bases and J by 8 bases, with 14 bases between. Germline V gives CDR1 LGHDT, CDR2 YNNKEL (reference sequence). The CDR3 loop spans 14 amino acids. The DNA of the CDR3 is TGTGCCAGCAGTGACAGGATTAGGGATTCACCCCTCCACTTT. It yields the protein CASSDRIRDSPLHF.

The chain carries TRBV3-1 and TRBJ1-1; D gene unclear. V gave up 4 bases and J gave up 1 base, with 7 bases separating them. Germline CDR1 is LGHDT and CDR2 is YNNKEL (reference sequence). There are 13 residues in the CDR3. This CDR3 is CASSPYENTEAFF. DNA of the CDR3: TGTGCCAGCAGCCCATACGAGAACACTGAAGCTTTCTTT.

The table lists this clonotype with a few counts. The genes are TRBV11-2 and TRBJ2-1, with D unclear. Looked up from germline, CDR1 is SGHAT and CDR2 is FQNNGV. The CDR3 has 12 residues. Trimming took off 5 bases at V and 7 bases at J, with 9 bases between the two ends. The CDR3 region has the DNA TGTGCCAGCAGCCTCGAACGGAATGAGCAGTTCTTC. Its protein is CASSLERNEQFF. The complete variable domain, with remaining parts taken from reference TRBV11-2 and TRBJ2-1, reads EAGVAQSPRYKIIEKRQSVAFWCNPISGHATLYWYQQILGQGPKLLIQFQNNGVVDDSQLPKDRFSAERLKGVDSTLKIQPAKLEDSAVYLCASSLERNEQFFGPGTRLTVL.

This clonotype was seen only once. The chain carries TRBV19 and TRBJ2-7; the match to TRBD2 covers 12 bases. V gave up 5 bases and J gave up 6 bases; unmatched junction bases: 11. CDR1 LNHDA and CDR2 SQIVND come from the germline V gene (reference sequence). The CDR3 runs 16 residues. CDR3 sequence reads: CASSSPSRLAGVEQYF. CDR3 in DNA: TGTGCCAGTAGTTCCCCCTCGCGACTAGCGGGAGTCGAGCAGTACTTC.

The rearrangement uses TRBV7-9 and TRBJ1-1; no clear D gene. CDR1 is SEHNR, CDR2 FQNEAQ, per germline (reference sequence). Between the trimmed V and J ends, which lost 7 bases and 1 base, there was a span of 16 bases. The CDR3 length is 15 residues. The CDR3 DNA sequence: TGTGCCAGCACCACTTGGATCGACTCGAACACTGAAGCTTTCTTT. This gives the protein CASTTWIDSNTEAFF.

This clonotype was counted a few times. The chain has TRBV7-3 and TRBJ2-1; 8 positions agree with TRBD2. Germline loops: CDR1 SGHTA, CDR2 FQGTGA. The length of the CDR3 is 15 residues. V gave up 2 bases and J gave up 4 bases; unmatched junction bases: 4. CDR3 amino acids: CASSLVGGDYNEQFF. The CDR3 region has the DNA TGTGCCAGCAGCTTAGTCGGGGGGGATTACAATGAGCAGTTCTTC.

This clonotype was seen more than once but under ten times. The chain uses TRBV27 and TRBJ2-7; no definite D call. Germline CDR1 reads MNHEY; CDR2 reads SMNVEV (reference sequence). V gave up 0 bases and J gave up 0 bases, with 6 bases separating them. The CDR3 totals 14 residues. This CDR3 reads CASSLSLSSYEQYF. The CDR3 coding sequence is TGTGCCAGCAGTTTATCCCTCAGCTCCTACGAGCAGTACTTC.

This clonotype was picked up a small number of times. The rearrangement links TRBV12-3 or TRBV12-4 to TRBJ2-1, with 8 bases matching TRBD2. The CDR3 totals 13 residues. The trim removed 5 bases at V and 9 bases at J, leaving 6 bases unmatched. CDR3 nucleotides: TGTGCCAGCAGTATCACTAGCGGAGGTGAGCAGTTCTTC. Encoded protein: CASSITSGGEQFF.

This clonotype was counted only a few times. The rearrangement joins TRBV7-9 to TRBJ2-7; 11 bases are a match to TRBD2. Germline CDR1 SEHNR, CDR2 FQNEAQ (reference sequence). V gave up 5 bases and J gave up 3 bases; unmatched junction bases: 3. This CDR3 comprises 14 residues. This chain's CDR3 is CASSPGLAGYEQYF. In nucleotides, the CDR3 is TGTGCCAGCAGCCCAGGACTAGCGGGCTACGAGCAGTACTTC.

The chain has TRBV7-8 and TRBJ2-1; D may be TRBD2 (6 bases). Germline-derived CDR1 and CDR2 are SGHVS and FQNEAQ. V shed 2 bases and J shed 7 bases, with 15 bases lying between them. CDR3 size: 15 residues. The CDR3 here is CASSLPEGRVNEQFF. Written as DNA, the CDR3 is TGTGCCAGCAGCTTACCGGAGGGGCGAGTGAATGAGCAGTTCTTC.

Within the sample, this clonotype is medium-sized. V and J are TRBV24-1 and TRBJ1-4, with a weak D call TRBD1 (6 bases). Germline CDR1 KGHDR, CDR2 SFDVKD. Trimming took off 2 bases at V and 5 bases at J, with 26 bases between the two ends. The CDR3 has 20 residues. CDR3 amino acids: CATSDSRGGAGAGSNEKLFF. The CDR3 DNA follows: TGTGCCACCAGTGATTCGCGCGGCGGTGCAGGGGCGGGATCGAATGAAAAACTGTTTTTT.

In its sample, this clonotype was seen a few times. V gene TRBV15 combines with J gene TRBJ2-7, with D tentatively TRBD1 or TRBD2 (6 bases each). Germline V lookup: CDR1 LNHNV, CDR2 YYDKDF (reference sequence). This CDR3 spans 15 amino acids. Trimming pared 3 bases from V and 6 bases from J, leaving 18 bases between. The CDR3 reads CATSSPPGAGGEQYF. DNA for the CDR3: TGTGCCACCAGCAGCCCCCCGGGGGCCGGCGGCGAGCAGTACTTC.

This clonotype appeared a few times. This sequence joins TRBV12-3 or TRBV12-4 and TRBJ2-5; 10 nucleotides agree with TRBD1. Unmatched junction bases numbered 8, after V lost 3 bases and J lost 4 bases. The CDR3 covers 16 residues. The CDR3 nucleotides are TGTGCCAGCAGTTTGGGGGGACAGGGGTGGGGAGAGACCCAGTACTTC. Protein: CASSLGGQGWGETQYF.

A single count supports this clonotype. The CDR3, as DNA: TGTGCCAGCAGCGTAGCTAGCGGGGGGGCGGCAGATACGCAGTATTTT. Translation gives CASSVASGGAADTQYF. The chain carries TRBV9 and TRBJ2-3; 12 bases are shared with TRBD2. CDR1 and CDR2 from the germline V gene are SGDLS and YYNGEE. V lost 0 bases and J lost 4; bases outside the gene matches: 3. The CDR3 covers 16 residues.

The sample holds many counts of this clonotype. The V gene is TRBV9, the J gene TRBJ2-7; weak D call: TRBD1 (6 bases). The germline V gene has CDR1 SGDLS and CDR2 YYNGEE. The V end was cut by 0 bases, the J end by 0 bases, with 10 bases between. The CDR3 is 15 residues long. The CDR3 DNA sequence: TGTGCCAGCAGCGTAGCTACAGGGAGCTCCTACGAGCAGTACTTC. It is translated as CASSVATGSSYEQYF. The variable domain in full, completed from reference TRBV9 and TRBJ2-7, reads DSGVTQTPKHLITATGQRVTLRCSPRSGDLSVYWYQQSLDQGLQFLIQYYNGEERAKGNILERFSAQQFPDLHSELNLSSLELGDSALYFCASSVATGSSYEQYFGPGTRLTVT.

The rearrangement links TRBV9 to TRBJ1-5, with a possible D match to TRBD1 (6 bases). V was pared by 4 bases and J by 0 bases, with 11 bases between. Germline loops: CDR1 SGDLS, CDR2 YYNGEE. This CDR3 spans 15 amino acids. CDR3 sequence reads: CASSPGGASNQPQHF. The CDR3, as DNA: TGTGCCAGCAGCCCTGGGGGGGCTAGCAATCAGCCCCAGCATTTT.

This clonotype was seen more than once but under ten times. J is TRBJ1-1 and V is TRBV29-1; perhaps TRBD1 as D (6 bases). The germline gives CDR1 SQVTM, CDR2 ANQGSEA. V gave up 6 bases and J gave up 4 bases, with 18 bases separating them. This CDR3 has 14 amino acids. The CDR3 DNA is TGCAGCGTCTCTGATCTGGGGGGCGGCACTGAAGCTTTCTTT. Its protein is CSVSDLGGGTEAFF.

The V gene is TRBV7-9, the J gene TRBJ2-1; TRBD1 aligns across 10 bases. This CDR3 region has 15 residues. Germline values: CDR1 SEHNR, CDR2 FQNEAQ (reference sequence). V gave up 4 bases and J gave up 5 bases; unmatched junction bases: 5. The CDR3 DNA reads as TGTGCCAGCAGCTCTCAGGGGACAGGGGACAATGAGCAGTTCTTC. Encoded protein: CASSSQGTGDNEQFF.

The DNA for the CDR3 is TGTGCCAGCAGCTCTGAGCCCTGGGAGGATGGCTACACCTTC. Translation: CASSSEPWEDGYTF. This chain uses TRBV7-9 with TRBJ1-2, with D unresolved. In germline, CDR1 is SEHNR, CDR2 FQNEAQ (reference sequence). The length of the CDR3 is 14 residues. Deletions cut 4 bases from V and 6 bases from J, with 15 bases between. The complete variable domain, with remaining parts taken from reference TRBV7-9 and TRBJ1-2, reads DTGVSQNPRHKITKRGQNVTFRCDPISEHNRLYWYRQTLGQGPEFLTYFQNEAQLEKSRLLSDRFSAERPKGSFSTLEIQRTEQGDSAMYLCASSSEPWEDGYTFGSGTRLTVV.

This clonotype was recorded a few times. The gene calls are TRBV27 and TRBJ1-2; the D gene is possibly TRBD1 (6 bases). CDR3 length equals 14 residues. V gave up 2 bases and J gave up 6 bases, with 13 bases separating them. Germline lookup yields CDR1 MNHEY and CDR2 SMNVEV (reference sequence). The CDR3 loop reads CASSLSPGGNGYTF. The CDR3 DNA is TGTGCCAGCAGTTTAAGTCCTGGGGGCAATGGCTACACCTTC.

The genes are TRBV7-9 and TRBJ2-5; D gene unclear. The CDR3 spans 15 residues. The V gene lost 2 bases and the J gene lost 3 bases, with 13 bases spanning the gap. CDR1 and CDR2 (germline): SEHNR, FQNEAQ (reference sequence). The CDR3 region has the DNA TGTGCCAGCAGCTTACTAGGGTCATGGAAAGAGACCCAGTACTTC. Translating it yields CASSLLGSWKETQYF.